In this sample, the clone carrying this TCR beta chain turned up a few times. The antigen remains undetermined. TCRdb recomputed calls from the PCR reads with MiXCR, one row per CDR3 protein. The table shows more than 85,000 distinct CDR3 sequences, with around a third occurring only once. The CDR3 length is 13 residues. Trimming pared 4 bases from V and 6 bases from J, leaving 12 bases between. Germline loops: CDR1 SGDLS, CDR2 YYNGEE. This sample is drawn from a study of molecular identifiers for immune sequencing clone quantification. Whole-study findings and limits: Detectable among 800,000 to 1,000,000 naive cells, according to reports, was Jurkat TCR RNA spiked in from one cell.

This chain uses TRBV9 with TRBJ2-3; unclear D gene. This sequence was found in a human donor in good health. Some libraries in this study had Jurkat cell RNA spiked in. The source material was naive CD8+ T cells from blood, with Jurkat cell RNA spiked in. The subset is: FACS-sorted CD8+CD4-CCR7+CD45RA+ naive T cells. CDR3 bases: TGTGCCAGCAGCATCTCAGCCCCTGATACGCAGTATTTT. Translation: CASSISAPDTQYF.